Detailed here is one TCR beta chain. This entry belongs to a study of blood T cell repertoires in COVID-19. CDR3 size: 15 residues. Trimming cost V 4 bases and J 1 base; bases outside gene matches: 7. CDR1 and CDR2 from the germline V gene are SGHRS and YFSETQ. TCRdb keeps only in-frame clones here, not all; method: immunoSEQ multiplex PCR. The sample holds about 140,000 clones, around nine tenths seen once. The chain uses TRBV5-1 and TRBJ1-1; 7 bases fit TRBD1. The specimen was peripheral blood. This TCR derives from a man aged 45 to 65 with active or convalescent COVID-19. CDR3 sequence (DNA): TGCGCCAGCAGCCCGCAACGGGACAGGAACACTGAAGCTTTCTTT. Its protein product is CASSPQRDRNTEAFF.